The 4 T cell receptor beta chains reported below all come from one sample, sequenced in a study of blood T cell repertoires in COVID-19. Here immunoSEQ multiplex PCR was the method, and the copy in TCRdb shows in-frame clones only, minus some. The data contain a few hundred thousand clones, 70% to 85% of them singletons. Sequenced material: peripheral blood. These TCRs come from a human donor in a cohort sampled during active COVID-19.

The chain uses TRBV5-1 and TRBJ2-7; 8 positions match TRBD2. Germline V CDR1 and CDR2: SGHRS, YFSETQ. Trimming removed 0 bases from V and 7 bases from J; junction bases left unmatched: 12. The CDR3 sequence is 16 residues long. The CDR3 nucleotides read TGCGCCAGCAGCTTGGCGGGGACGGGAGGGCCCAGGGAGCAGTACTTC. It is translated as CASSLAGTGGPREQYF. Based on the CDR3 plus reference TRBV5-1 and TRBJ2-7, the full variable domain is KAGVTQTPRYLIKTRGQQVTLSCSPISGHRSVSWYQQTPGQGLQFLFEYFSETQRNKGNFPGRFSGRQFSNSRSEMNVSTLELGDSALYLCASSLAGTGGPREQYFGPGTRLTVT.

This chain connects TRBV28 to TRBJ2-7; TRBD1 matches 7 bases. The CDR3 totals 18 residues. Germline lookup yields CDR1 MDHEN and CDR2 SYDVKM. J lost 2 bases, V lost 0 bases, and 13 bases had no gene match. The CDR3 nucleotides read TGTGCCAGCAGTTTATGGGGGATGGGACAGCTAAAGGCCTACGAGCAGTACTTC. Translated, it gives CASSLWGMGQLKAYEQYF.

The CDR3 coding sequence is TGCGCCAGCAGGACCCACAGGGTAACTAATGAAAAACTGTTTTTT. Translation: CASRTHRVTNEKLFF. The genes are TRBV5-1 and TRBJ1-4; D is perhaps TRBD1 (6 bases). Germline V CDR1 and CDR2: SGHRS, YFSETQ. The V gene lost 5 bases and the J gene lost 1 base, with 12 bases spanning the gap. This CDR3 contains 15 residues.

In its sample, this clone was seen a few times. This CDR3 reads CASSSLGQGYGYTF. CDR3 nucleotides: TGTGCCAGCAGTTCCCTTGGGCAGGGATATGGCTACACCTTC. The rearrangement joins TRBV28 to TRBJ1-2, with TRBD1 as a possible D gene (5 bases). Trimming cost V 4 bases and J 5 bases, with 14 bases left between them. This CDR3 spans 14 amino acids. The germline gives CDR1 MDHEN, CDR2 SYDVKM.